Below are 18 T cell receptor beta chains sequenced from a single sample in a study of Ad26.COV2.S vaccination and SARS-CoV-2 variants. Treatment given: 19 received Ad26.COV2.S at low or high dose, single or two shots; about 5 received placebo; per-sample allocation not given. The samples were gathered on day 63 after the first injection of vaccine or placebo. Produced via immunoSEQ multiplex PCR; TCRdb's table is partial and in-frame only. The top ten clones hold around 10% of a sample with about 350,000 clones, around 88% of them seen once. The sequences come from peripheral blood, collected in a trial of Ad26.COV2.S vaccine versus placebo. Receptor source: a person aged 18-65 years who received the Ad26.COV2.S COVID-19 vaccine or a placebo.

The chain links TRBV19 to TRBJ1-2; the D gene is possibly TRBD1 (6 bases). This CDR3 region has 18 residues. Trimming shortened V by 3 bases and J by 1 base, and 21 bases separated the two germline ends. The germline CDR1 and CDR2 sequences are LNHDA and SQIVND (reference sequence). CDR3 bases: TGTGCCAGTAGTATGCGTATCAAAGGACAGACGCTTAACTATGGCTACACCTTC. It codes for CASSMRIKGQTLNYGYTF.

The V call is TRBV11-2, the J call TRBJ2-7, with a possible D match to TRBD2 (6 bases). Germline values: CDR1 SGHAT, CDR2 FQNNGV. V was pared by 5 bases and J by 2 bases, with 19 bases between. This CDR3 comprises 16 residues. CDR3 protein: CASSEGRGRRAYEQYF. CDR3 coding DNA: TGTGCCAGCAGCGAAGGCCGGGGGAGGCGCGCCTACGAGCAGTACTTC.

The chain couples TRBV4-3 to TRBJ2-7; 13 nucleotides line up with TRBD2. Germline V gene lookup returns CDR1 LGHNA and CDR2 YSLEER. The CDR3 consists of 15 residues. V trimming: 3 bases; J trimming: 3 bases; junction bases outside the gene matches: 2. The CDR3 DNA reads as TGCGCCAGCAGCCATCGACTAGCGGGAGGCTACGAGCAGTACTTC. Protein product: CASSHRLAGGYEQYF.

CDR3 residues: CASSQRRQRQETQYF. DNA for the CDR3: TGTGCCAGCAGCCAAAGGCGACAGCGCCAAGAGACCCAGTACTTC. This chain connects TRBV3-1 (or the pseudogene TRBV3-2) to TRBJ2-5; a weak D match, TRBD1 (5 bases). V lost 2 bases and J lost 1, with 11 bases in between. Germline CDR1 is LGHDT and CDR2 is YNNKEL (reference sequence). The CDR3 is 15 amino acids.

The chain combines TRBV6-5 with TRBJ1-5, with D perhaps matching TRBD1 (6 bases). There are 15 residues in the CDR3. V was clipped by 9 bases and J by 1 base, with 16 bases between them. Germline V gene data show CDR1 as MNHEY and CDR2 as SVGAGI. CDR3 residues: CASGEGGESNQPQHF. In DNA form, the CDR3 reads TGTGCCAGTGGGGAAGGGGGGGAAAGCAATCAGCCCCAGCATTTT.

The chain recombines TRBV27 with TRBJ2-5; TRBD2 matches 9 bases. V lost 6 bases, J lost 0 bases, and 11 bases stayed unmatched. The CDR3 has 17 amino acids. Germline V lookup: CDR1 MNHEY, CDR2 SMNVEV (reference sequence). CDR3 nucleotide sequence: TGTGCCAGCAGCCACCGGGCTAGCGGGACGTACCAAGAGACCCAGTACTTC. This translates into CASSHRASGTYQETQYF.

The CDR3 region has the DNA TGTGCCACCAGGCCATCTCGTGCTAGCACAGATACGCAGTATTTT. This codes for CATRPSRASTDTQYF. The V and J genes are TRBV24-1 and TRBJ2-3; D is unclear. The CDR3 contains 15 residues. The germline gives CDR1 KGHDR, CDR2 SFDVKD. V lost 7 bases, J lost 0 bases, and 13 bases lay in between.

The chain combines TRBV12-3 or TRBV12-4 with TRBJ1-2, with a weak D call TRBD1 (5 bases). Trimming took off 5 bases at V and 4 bases at J, with 11 bases between the two ends. The CDR3 is made up of 13 amino acids. CDR3 coding DNA: TGTGCCAGCAGTCCCGGGACGGTCTATGGCTACACCTTC. It is translated as CASSPGTVYGYTF.

The chain carries TRBV9 and TRBJ2-1; TRBD2 aligns across 7 bases. The CDR3 loop spans 16 amino acids. CDR1 SGDLS and CDR2 YYNGEE come from the germline V gene. J was trimmed by 7 bases and V by 3 bases; bases with no gene match: 13. Written as DNA, the CDR3 is TGTGCCAGCAGCGCACAGACTAGCCGGGGTGTGAATGAGCAGTTCTTC. This encodes CASSAQTSRGVNEQFF.

The chain has TRBV13 and TRBJ1-6, with D perhaps TRBD1 (6 bases). Per germline, CDR1 PRHDT and CDR2 FYEKMQ (reference sequence). Trimming stripped 4 bases from V and 0 bases from J, with 10 bases between. The CDR3 contains 16 residues. CDR3 DNA sequence: TGTGCCAGCAGCTCAGGGGCCAGCTCCTATAATTCACCCCTCCACTTT. Protein: CASSSGASSYNSPLHF.

The chain uses TRBV28 and TRBJ2-5; 11 bases fit TRBD2. Per germline, CDR1 MDHEN and CDR2 SYDVKM. V trimming: 3 bases; J trimming: 1 base; junction bases outside the gene matches: 4. The CDR3 is 16 amino acids. CDR3 in DNA: TGTGCCAGCAGTTTTTTCGGGACTAGCGGCCAAGAGACCCAGTACTTC. Its translation: CASSFFGTSGQETQYF.

The chain has TRBV7-9 and TRBJ2-4; TRBD1 matches at 7 bases. V was pared by 5 bases and J by 0 bases, with 4 bases of the junction left unmatched. Germline V CDR1 and CDR2: SEHNR, FQNEAQ (reference sequence). The CDR3 sequence is 15 residues long. This CDR3 is CASSPQGLAKNIQYF. As DNA, the CDR3 is TGTGCCAGCAGCCCACAGGGGCTAGCCAAAAACATTCAGTACTTC. Supplemented by reference TRBV7-9 and TRBJ2-4, the full variable domain reads DTGVSQNPRHKITKRGQNVTFRCDPISEHNRLYWYRQTLGQGPEFLTYFQNEAQLEKSRLLSDRFSAERPKGSFSTLEIQRTEQGDSAMYLCASSPQGLAKNIQYFGAGTRLSVL.

The rearrangement joins TRBV5-5 to TRBJ1-1, with D unclear. The CDR3 is made up of 15 amino acids. Germline-derived CDR1 and CDR2 are SGHKS and YYEKEE (reference sequence). V was shortened by 0 bases and J by 0 bases, with 9 bases between the two germline ends. The CDR3 spells CASSLVPGMNTEAFF. The CDR3 DNA reads TGTGCCAGCAGCTTGGTACCCGGAATGAACACTGAAGCTTTCTTT.

The chain employs TRBV7-9 and TRBJ2-1; TRBD1 matches at 8 bases. Germline trimming cut 9 bases from V and 12 bases from J; bases unmatched to any gene: 13. CDR1 SEHNR and CDR2 FQNEAQ come from the germline V gene (reference sequence). CDR3 length: 13 residues. The chain's CDR3 is CASTGQGNFGQFF. CDR3 coding DNA: TGTGCCAGTACCGGACAGGGAAATTTTGGGCAGTTCTTC.

The CDR3, as DNA: TGTGCCACCAGGGACCTCATGGGGCCTAATGAGCAGTTCTTC. Residues: CATRDLMGPNEQFF. The J gene is TRBJ2-1, the V gene TRBV10-3; D is tentatively TRBD1 or TRBD2 (5 bases each). CDR3 length: 14 residues. Germline CDR1 is ENHRY and CDR2 is SYGVKD. Trimming cost V 10 bases and J 7 bases, with 20 bases left between them.

This chain's CDR3 is CASSPRDRGGSYNSPLHF. The CDR3 bases are TGCGCCAGCAGCCCCCGGGACAGGGGGGGCTCCTATAATTCACCCCTCCACTTT. The chain recombines TRBV5-1 with TRBJ1-6; 11 positions agree with TRBD1. The CDR3 is 18 residues long. V trimming: 4 bases; J trimming: 0 bases; junction bases outside the gene matches: 6. Germline CDR1 SGHRS, CDR2 YFSETQ.

This chain joins TRBV19 and TRBJ2-7; 7 nucleotides align to TRBD1. The trim removed 4 bases at V and 2 bases at J, leaving 11 bases unmatched. The length of the CDR3 is 16 residues. Germline lookup yields CDR1 LNHDA and CDR2 SQIVND (reference sequence). The CDR3 spells CASSTGTAEFTYEQYF. The CDR3 nucleotides read TGTGCCAGTAGTACTGGGACAGCTGAATTTACCTACGAGCAGTACTTC.

The DNA of the CDR3 is TGCGCCAGCAGACGTCTAGCGGGCGTCTGGGAGACCCAGTACTTC. This gives the protein CASRRLAGVWETQYF. The V call is TRBV5-1, the J call TRBJ2-5; TRBD2 matches 8 bases. The V segment lost 5 bases and the J segment 5 bases; nucleotides outside the gene matches: 11. From germline, CDR1 is SGHRS and CDR2 YFSETQ. The CDR3 totals 15 residues.